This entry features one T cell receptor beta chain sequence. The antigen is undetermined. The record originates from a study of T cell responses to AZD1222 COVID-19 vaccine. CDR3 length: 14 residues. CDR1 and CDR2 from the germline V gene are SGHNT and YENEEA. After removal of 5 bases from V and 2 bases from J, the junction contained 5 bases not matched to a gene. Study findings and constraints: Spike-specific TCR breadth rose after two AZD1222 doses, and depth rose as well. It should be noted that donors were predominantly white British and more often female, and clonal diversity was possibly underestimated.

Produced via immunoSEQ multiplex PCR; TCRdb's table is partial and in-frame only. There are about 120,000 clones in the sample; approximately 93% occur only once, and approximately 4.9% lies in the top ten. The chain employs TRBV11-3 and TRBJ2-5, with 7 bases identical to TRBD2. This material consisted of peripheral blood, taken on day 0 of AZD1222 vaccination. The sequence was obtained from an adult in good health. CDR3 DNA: TGTGCCAGCAGCCCCGGGGGAGGGCAAGAGACCCAGTACTTC. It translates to CASSPGGGQETQYF.